The rows below give T cell receptor beta chains drawn from one sample of a study of Graves' ophthalmopathy and Graves' hyperthyroidism. TCRdb re-analysed the multiplex PCR reads in MiXCR, keeping a single row per CDR3 protein. This table holds 450,000 to 600,000 distinct CDR3 sequences, 35% to 45% found once. The sequenced sample consisted of peripheral blood or thyroid tissue (not recorded which). The receptors were gathered from an adult man with Graves' hyperthyroidism. The CDR3 runs from the conserved cysteine through the conserved F or W. A D gene is named only where the DNA matches it firmly. Size is stated for part of the rows, as once, few or many counts, or as a class when the clone is expanded.

clone size,D gene,J gene,V gene,CDR3 DNA,CDR3 protein
many,TRBD2,TRBJ2-2,TRBV7-9,TGTGCCAGCAGCTGGACTAGCGTCGGGGAGCTGTTTTTT,CASSWTSVGELFF
few,TRBD2,TRBJ2-3,TRBV2,TGTGCCAGCACCGGGCGTAGAGCGGGAGGCACAGATACGCAGTATTTT,CASTGRRAGGTDTQYF
many,TRBD1,TRBJ2-5,TRBV10-1,TGCGCCAGCAGAGGGAAAACAGGGGCCGTCCAAGAGACCCAGTACTTC,CASRGKTGAVQETQYF
-,TRBD2,TRBJ2-3,TRBV29-1,TGCAGCGTTGAAAGACTAGCGGGAGAAAGGAGCACAGATACGCAGTATTTT,CSVERLAGERSTDTQYF
few,TRBD1,TRBJ1-2,TRBV6-1,TGTGCCAGCAGACCGGGACAGGGTCGTCTTATCTATGGCTACACCTTC,CASRPGQGRLIYGYTF
many,-,TRBJ2-6,TRBV5-5,TGTGCCAGCAGCTTGGTAGGAGGTACTCACTCTGGGGCCAACGTCCTGACTTTC,CASSLVGGTHSGANVLTF
many,-,TRBJ1-5,TRBV3-1,TGTGCCAGCAGCCAACGAGAAGATCAGCCCCAGCATTTT,CASSQREDQPQHF
-,-,TRBJ2-3,TRBV10-3,TGTGTCATCAGATCGCAGGGACCAGATACGCAGTATTTT,CVIRSQGPDTQYF
-,-,TRBJ2-7,TRBV15,TGTGCCACCAGCAGCGCGGTTGGCGAGCAGTACTTC,CATSSAVGEQYF
many,-,TRBJ1-2,TRBV9,TGTGCCAGCACCTCAAGGAGGAGGGATTATGGCTACACCTTC,CASTSRRRDYGYTF
-,-,TRBJ1-6,TRBV2,TGTGCCAGCAGTGAACGGGGCATTGGTTCACCCCTCCACTTT,CASSERGIGSPLHF
-,TRBD1,TRBJ1-1,TRBV29-1,TGCAGCGTACGACAGGGAAGGATCCCGAACACTGAAGCTTTCTTT,CSVRQGRIPNTEAFF
-,-,TRBJ1-4,TRBV7-2,TGTGCCAGCAGCTTTGTCCGCGGGAGGGGTTTGGCCGAAAAACTGTTTTTT,CASSFVRGRGLAEKLFF
-,TRBD1,TRBJ2-6,TRBV19,TGTGCCAGTAGTGTAGCGAACAGGGGCAACGTCCTGATTTTC,CASSVANRGNVLIF
many,TRBD1,TRBJ2-6,TRBV19,TGTGCCAGTAGGAGGGGACAGGGGTCTGCCAACGTCCTGACTTTC,CASRRGQGSANVLTF
many,TRBD1,TRBJ1-5,TRBV19,TGTGCCAGTAGTATAAGGACAGGGGGCCAGCCCCAGCATTTT,CASSIRTGGQPQHF
many,TRBD1,TRBJ1-1,TRBV29-1,TGCAGCGTTCGGGGACAGGGTATTTCCTTCTTT,CSVRGQGISFF
few,TRBD1,TRBJ2-7,TRBV12-3/TRBV12-4,TGTGCCAGCAATTTCGGGACAGCCTCCTACGAGCAGTACTTC,CASNFGTASYEQYF
many,TRBD1,TRBJ1-2,TRBV15,TGTGCCACCACCCCGACAGGGTTGGGCTATGGCTACACCTTC,CATTPTGLGYGYTF
-,TRBD1,TRBJ2-2,TRBV20-1,TGCAGTGCTAGAGAAGCAGGGGACAGGACCGGGGAGCTGTTTTTT,CSAREAGDRTGELFF
many,-,TRBJ1-1,TRBV20-1,TGCAGTGCTAGACGGGCTATGAACACTGAAGCTTTCTTT,CSARRAMNTEAFF
-,TRBD1,TRBJ2-7,TRBV2,TGTGCCAGCAGTCTACAGGGGCACTCCTACGAGCAGTACTTC,CASSLQGHSYEQYF
-,TRBD2,TRBJ2-2,TRBV2,TGTGCCACTTCTAGCGGGGGGCTGTTTTTT,CATSSGGLFF
-,TRBD2,TRBJ2-7,TRBV10-3,TGTGCCATCAGCCAAGATTCGGGAGGACAATTCGAGCAGTACTTC,CAISQDSGGQFEQYF
many,TRBD2,TRBJ2-5,TRBV29-1,TGCAGCGTTAAGGAAACTAGCGGACGTCAAGAGACCCAGTACTTC,CSVKETSGRQETQYF
many,-,TRBJ1-6,TRBV12-3/TRBV12-4,TGTGCCAGCAGTACGAGGGATTCACCCCTCCACTTT,CASSTRDSPLHF
-,TRBD1,TRBJ2-1,TRBV2,TGTGCCAGCAGTGGGGACAGGGGTTACAATGAGCAGTTCTTC,CASSGDRGYNEQFF
many,-,TRBJ1-1,TRBV2,TGTGCCAGCACTGGCTCTAGGGGCACTGAAGCTTTCTTT,CASTGSRGTEAFF
-,-,TRBJ2-6,TRBV7-3,TGTGCCAGCAGCACGACAGGGAGGTCTGGGGCCAACGTCCTGACTTTC,CASSTTGRSGANVLTF
few,-,TRBJ2-1,TRBV9,TGTGCCAGCAGCCCATGGAGAAGCTCCTACAATGAGCAGTTCTTC,CASSPWRSSYNEQFF
many,-,TRBJ1-6,TRBV5-5,TGTGCCAGCAGCGAACAGGGAGTATCCTATAATTCACCCCTCCACTTT,CASSEQGVSYNSPLHF
many,-,TRBJ1-3,TRBV7-2,TGTGCCAGCAGCTTCCATCAGGGCTTCTCTGGAAACACCATATATTTT,CASSFHQGFSGNTIYF
many,-,TRBJ1-5,TRBV6-6,TGTGCCAGCAGGACAGGTTTGGGGCAGCCCCAGCATTTT,CASRTGLGQPQHF
many,TRBD1,TRBJ2-7,TRBV7-2,TGTGCCAGCAGCCCCATCCGGGACAGCAACTACGAGCAGTACTTC,CASSPIRDSNYEQYF
-,-,TRBJ2-3,TRBV5-5,TGTGCCAGCAGCTTCGGTCCGAGCGATTCCAGCACAGATACGCAGTATTTT,CASSFGPSDSSTDTQYF
-,-,TRBJ1-4,TRBV25-1,TGTGCCAGCGTTGAAGGGGGAGTCTCAACTAATGAAAAACTGTTTTTT,CASVEGGVSTNEKLFF
-,-,TRBJ2-7,TRBV19,TGTGCCAGTAACGAGGGCGGGGAAGGATGGCCCTACGAGCAGTACTTC,CASNEGGEGWPYEQYF
-,TRBD2,TRBJ2-5,TRBV20-1,TGCAGTGCTGGACCAGGGACTAGCGGGAGAATCGAGACCCAGTACTTC,CSAGPGTSGRIETQYF
many,-,TRBJ1-2,TRBV19,TGTGCCAGTAGTATGGTGCACAGTTATATTAACTATGGCTACACCTTC,CASSMVHSYINYGYTF
-,TRBD1,TRBJ1-4,TRBV7-7,TGTGCTAGCAGCCGGGACAGGAGATCAACTAATGAAAAACTGTTTTTT,CASSRDRRSTNEKLFF
-,-,TRBJ1-4,TRBV15,TGTGCCACCAAGGACAGTATTGAAAAACTGTTTTTT,CATKDSIEKLFF